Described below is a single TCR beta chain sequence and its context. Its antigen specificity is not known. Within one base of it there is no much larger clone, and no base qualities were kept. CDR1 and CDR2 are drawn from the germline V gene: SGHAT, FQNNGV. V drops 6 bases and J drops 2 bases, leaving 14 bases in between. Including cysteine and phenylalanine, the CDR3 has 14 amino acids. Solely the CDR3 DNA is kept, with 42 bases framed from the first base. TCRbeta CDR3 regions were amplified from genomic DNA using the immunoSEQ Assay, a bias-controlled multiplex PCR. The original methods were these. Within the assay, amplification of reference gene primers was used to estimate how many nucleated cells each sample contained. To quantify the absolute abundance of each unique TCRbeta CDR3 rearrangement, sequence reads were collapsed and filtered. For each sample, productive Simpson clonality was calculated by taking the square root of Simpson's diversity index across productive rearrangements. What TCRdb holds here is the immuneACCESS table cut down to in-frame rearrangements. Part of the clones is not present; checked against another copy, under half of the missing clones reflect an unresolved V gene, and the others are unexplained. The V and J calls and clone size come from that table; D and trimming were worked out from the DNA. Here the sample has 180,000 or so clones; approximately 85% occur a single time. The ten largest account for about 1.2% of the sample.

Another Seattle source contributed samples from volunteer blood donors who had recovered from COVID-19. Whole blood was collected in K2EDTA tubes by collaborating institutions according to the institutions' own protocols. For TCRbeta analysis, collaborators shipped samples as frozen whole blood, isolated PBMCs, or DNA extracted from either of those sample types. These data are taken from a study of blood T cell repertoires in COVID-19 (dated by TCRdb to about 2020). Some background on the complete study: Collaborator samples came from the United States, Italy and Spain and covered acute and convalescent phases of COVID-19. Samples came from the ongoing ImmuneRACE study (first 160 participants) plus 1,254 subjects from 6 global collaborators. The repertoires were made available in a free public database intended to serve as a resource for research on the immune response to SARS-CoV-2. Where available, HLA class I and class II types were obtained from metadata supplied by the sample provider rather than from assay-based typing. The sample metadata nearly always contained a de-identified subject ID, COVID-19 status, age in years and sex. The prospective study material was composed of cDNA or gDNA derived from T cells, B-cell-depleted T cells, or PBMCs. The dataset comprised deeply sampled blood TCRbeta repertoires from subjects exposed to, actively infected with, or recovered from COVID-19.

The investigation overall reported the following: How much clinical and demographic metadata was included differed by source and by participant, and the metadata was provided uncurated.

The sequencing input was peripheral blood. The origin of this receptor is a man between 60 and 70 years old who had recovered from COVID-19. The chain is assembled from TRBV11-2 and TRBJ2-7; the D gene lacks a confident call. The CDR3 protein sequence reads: CASRPSGSPYEQYF. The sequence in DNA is TGTGCCAGCAGGCCCTCCGGGTCACCCTACGAGCAGTACTTC.